A selection of T cell receptor beta chains follows, all from one sample in a study of cytomegalovirus exposure and HLA in healthy donors. The assay was immunoSEQ multiplex PCR, and TCRdb's table has in-frame clones only and misses some. Counted here are 200,000 to 300,000 clones, about four fifths occurring once; the ten biggest clones make up 5% to 6.5%. Source material: PBMCs. Receptors were obtained from a woman in her 40s in good health and CMV-seropositive. The CDR3 runs from the conserved cysteine through the conserved F or W. The order of the fields is J gene, V gene, clone size, D gene, CDR3 protein, CDR3 DNA. A D gene is named only where the DNA matches it firmly. Size is omitted from some rows. Given values are once, few, many or a class for expanded clones.

j_call: TRBJ1-3
v_call: TRBV5-4
clone_size: NA
d_call: NA
cdr3_aa: CASSLESPGTIYF
cdr3_nt: TGTGCCAGCAGCTTGGAATCCCCAGGCACCATATATTTT

j_call: TRBJ1-2
v_call: TRBV30
clone_size: NA
d_call: TRBD1
cdr3_aa: CAWGDRGRGDGYTF
cdr3_nt: TGTGCCTGGGGGGACAGGGGGCGTGGGGATGGCTACACCTTC

j_call: TRBJ1-2
v_call: TRBV19
clone_size: NA
d_call: NA
cdr3_aa: CASSISANYGYTF
cdr3_nt: TGTGCCAGTAGTATATCAGCTAACTATGGCTACACCTTC

j_call: TRBJ2-3
v_call: TRBV7-9
clone_size: NA
d_call: TRBD2
cdr3_aa: CASSLAGGRDTQYF
cdr3_nt: TGTGCCAGCAGCCTAGCGGGAGGTAGAGATACGCAGTATTTT

j_call: TRBJ1-1
v_call: TRBV18
clone_size: NA
d_call: TRBD1
cdr3_aa: CASSPGTGVNTEAFF
cdr3_nt: TGTGCCAGCTCACCTGGGACAGGGGTTAACACTGAAGCTTTCTTT

j_call: TRBJ2-7
v_call: TRBV10-3
clone_size: NA
d_call: NA
cdr3_aa: CAISESGRGYEQYF
cdr3_nt: TGTGCCATCAGTGAGTCCGGGCGGGGTTACGAGCAGTACTTC

j_call: TRBJ1-1
v_call: TRBV10-3
clone_size: NA
d_call: NA
cdr3_aa: CAINENRAINTEAFF
cdr3_nt: TGTGCCATCAATGAAAACAGGGCAATAAACACTGAAGCTTTCTTT

j_call: TRBJ1-5
v_call: TRBV19
clone_size: NA
d_call: NA
cdr3_aa: CASSIVAGLSNQPQHF
cdr3_nt: TGTGCCAGTAGTATAGTCGCAGGGCTTAGCAATCAGCCCCAGCATTTT

j_call: TRBJ2-3
v_call: TRBV7-7
clone_size: NA
d_call: NA
cdr3_aa: CASSLGTASTDTQYF
cdr3_nt: TGTGCCAGCAGCTTAGGGACAGCAAGCACAGATACGCAGTATTTT

j_call: TRBJ1-2
v_call: TRBV28
clone_size: NA
d_call: NA
cdr3_aa: CASSWVGQGGYGYTF
cdr3_nt: TGTGCCAGCAGCTGGGTAGGGCAGGGAGGATATGGCTACACCTTC

j_call: TRBJ2-3
v_call: TRBV5-4
clone_size: few
d_call: TRBD1
cdr3_aa: CASSFTGEEEDF
cdr3_nt: TGTGCCAGCAGCTTTACAGGGGAAGAGGAAGATTTT

j_call: TRBJ1-4
v_call: TRBV19
clone_size: NA
d_call: NA
cdr3_aa: CASSINSHEKLFF
cdr3_nt: TGTGCCAGTAGTATAAACAGCCATGAAAAACTGTTTTTT

j_call: TRBJ1-1
v_call: TRBV5-1
clone_size: NA
d_call: NA
cdr3_aa: CASSSHWNTEAFF
cdr3_nt: TGCGCCAGCAGCTCCCATTGGAACACTGAAGCTTTCTTT

j_call: TRBJ2-7
v_call: TRBV4-2
clone_size: few
d_call: NA
cdr3_aa: CASSQGASVSYEQYF
cdr3_nt: TGTGCCAGCAGCCAAGGGGCGTCAGTCTCCTACGAGCAGTACTTC

j_call: TRBJ1-1
v_call: TRBV19
clone_size: few
d_call: NA
cdr3_aa: CASSKMHMNTEAFF
cdr3_nt: TGTGCCAGTAGTAAGATGCACATGAACACTGAAGCTTTCTTT

j_call: TRBJ1-1
v_call: TRBV9
clone_size: NA
d_call: TRBD1
cdr3_aa: CASSVAGGPTEAFF
cdr3_nt: TGTGCCAGCAGCGTAGCAGGGGGGCCCACTGAAGCTTTCTTT

j_call: TRBJ1-1
v_call: TRBV29-1
clone_size: NA
d_call: TRBD1
cdr3_aa: CSAAGQGAAADTEAFF
cdr3_nt: TGCAGCGCCGCGGGACAGGGGGCGGCCGCGGACACTGAAGCTTTCTTT

j_call: TRBJ2-7
v_call: TRBV4-3
clone_size: NA
d_call: NA
cdr3_aa: CASSQVWGSEQYF
cdr3_nt: TGCGCCAGCAGCCAAGTCTGGGGCAGCGAGCAGTACTTC

j_call: TRBJ2-7
v_call: TRBV4-3
clone_size: NA
d_call: NA
cdr3_aa: CASSQGLLSSYEQYF
cdr3_nt: TGCGCCAGCAGCCAGGGACTGCTAAGCTCCTACGAGCAGTACTTC

j_call: TRBJ2-7
v_call: TRBV5-8
clone_size: NA
d_call: TRBD2
cdr3_aa: CASSDPGLSYEQYF
cdr3_nt: TGTGCCAGCAGCGATCCGGGACTAAGCTACGAGCAGTACTTC

j_call: TRBJ1-2
v_call: TRBV6-5
clone_size: once
d_call: NA
cdr3_aa: CASKPSLNYGYTF
cdr3_nt: TGTGCCAGCAAACCGTCCCTAAACTATGGCTACACCTTC

j_call: TRBJ1-2
v_call: TRBV7-8
clone_size: NA
d_call: NA
cdr3_aa: CASSSGRPNYGYTF
cdr3_nt: TGTGCCAGCAGCTCGGGGAGGCCTAACTATGGCTACACCTTC

j_call: TRBJ2-3
v_call: TRBV4-1
clone_size: NA
d_call: TRBD2
cdr3_aa: CASSQEYRGGLDTQYF
cdr3_nt: TGCGCCAGCAGCCAAGAATACCGGGGGGGTTTAGATACGCAGTATTTT

j_call: TRBJ2-2
v_call: TRBV6-5
clone_size: NA
d_call: TRBD2
cdr3_aa: CASSYSGRDTGELFF
cdr3_nt: TGTGCCAGCAGTTACTCGGGGAGGGACACCGGGGAGCTGTTTTTT

j_call: TRBJ2-5
v_call: TRBV27
clone_size: once
d_call: TRBD1
cdr3_aa: CASSLQGAIGTQYF
cdr3_nt: TGTGCCAGCAGTTTACAGGGGGCAATAGGGACCCAGTACTTC

j_call: TRBJ1-2
v_call: TRBV27
clone_size: NA
d_call: NA
cdr3_aa: CASSLNRQDSGYTF
cdr3_nt: TGTGCCAGCAGTCTGAACCGACAGGATTCGGGCTACACCTTC

j_call: TRBJ1-3
v_call: TRBV28
clone_size: NA
d_call: NA
cdr3_aa: CASRESGTGNTIYF
cdr3_nt: TGTGCCAGCAGAGAATCGGGGACTGGAAACACCATATATTTT

j_call: TRBJ2-3
v_call: TRBV6-4
clone_size: NA
d_call: NA
cdr3_aa: CASSELASTDTQYF
cdr3_nt: TGTGCCAGCAGTGAACTAGCTAGCACAGATACGCAGTATTTT

j_call: TRBJ1-2
v_call: TRBV19
clone_size: NA
d_call: TRBD1
cdr3_aa: CASTGTGAGSNYGYTF
cdr3_nt: TGTGCCAGCACCGGGACAGGGGCCGGCTCTAACTATGGCTACACCTTC

j_call: TRBJ2-7
v_call: TRBV4-3
clone_size: NA
d_call: TRBD2
cdr3_aa: CASSQPVTSGYEQYF
cdr3_nt: TGCGCCAGCAGCCAACCCGTAACTAGCGGGTACGAGCAGTACTTC

j_call: TRBJ1-3
v_call: TRBV18
clone_size: NA
d_call: NA
cdr3_aa: CASSAYGGSYSGNTIYF
cdr3_nt: TGTGCCAGCTCAGCTTACGGCGGGTCCTACTCTGGAAACACCATATATTTT

j_call: TRBJ1-1
v_call: TRBV5-4
clone_size: NA
d_call: NA
cdr3_aa: CASTWGTQNTEAFF
cdr3_nt: TGTGCCAGCACCTGGGGGACACAGAACACTGAAGCTTTCTTT

j_call: TRBJ1-3
v_call: TRBV5-1
clone_size: once
d_call: NA
cdr3_aa: CASSAVSSGNTIYF
cdr3_nt: TGCGCCAGCAGCGCAGTCAGCTCTGGAAACACCATATATTTT

j_call: TRBJ1-3
v_call: TRBV29-1
clone_size: few
d_call: TRBD1
cdr3_aa: CSVKGQGAGNTIYF
cdr3_nt: TGCAGCGTGAAGGGACAGGGGGCTGGAAACACCATATATTTT

j_call: TRBJ1-2
v_call: TRBV10-3
clone_size: NA
d_call: TRBD1
cdr3_aa: CAISGGTGAYGYTF
cdr3_nt: TGTGCCATCAGCGGTGGGACAGGGGCGTATGGCTACACCTTC

j_call: TRBJ2-6
v_call: TRBV19
clone_size: NA
d_call: NA
cdr3_aa: CASSIFRDSTASGANVLTF
cdr3_nt: TGTGCCAGTAGTATATTTCGGGACTCAACGGCGAGTGGGGCCAACGTCCTGACTTTC

j_call: TRBJ2-7
v_call: TRBV27
clone_size: NA
d_call: TRBD1
cdr3_aa: CASSLWGTGLYEQYF
cdr3_nt: TGTGCCAGCAGTTTATGGGGGACAGGCCTCTACGAGCAGTACTTC

j_call: TRBJ1-2
v_call: TRBV19
clone_size: NA
d_call: TRBD1
cdr3_aa: CASSGQGSYGYTF
cdr3_nt: TGTGCCAGTAGCGGACAGGGGTCCTATGGCTACACCTTC

j_call: TRBJ1-2
v_call: TRBV10-2
clone_size: NA
d_call: NA
cdr3_aa: CASSEWSSTGGPVYGYTF
cdr3_nt: TGCGCCAGCAGTGAGTGGAGCTCAACCGGCGGGCCGGTCTATGGCTACACCTTC

j_call: TRBJ1-3
v_call: TRBV4-3
clone_size: NA
d_call: NA
cdr3_aa: CASSQDFTGTGNTIYF
cdr3_nt: TGCGCCAGCAGCCAAGATTTTACAGGCACTGGAAACACCATATATTTT

j_call: TRBJ1-3
v_call: TRBV14
clone_size: NA
d_call: NA
cdr3_aa: CASSQGQSSGNTIYF
cdr3_nt: TGTGCCAGCAGCCAAGGACAGAGCTCTGGAAACACCATATATTTT

j_call: TRBJ1-1
v_call: TRBV27
clone_size: NA
d_call: NA
cdr3_aa: CASSLSGLKGAFF
cdr3_nt: TGTGCCAGCAGTTTGTCGGGACTGAAGGGAGCTTTCTTT

j_call: TRBJ2-7
v_call: TRBV19
clone_size: NA
d_call: TRBD2
cdr3_aa: CASSKGLAQNEQYF
cdr3_nt: TGTGCCAGTAGTAAGGGACTAGCCCAGAACGAGCAGTACTTC

j_call: TRBJ1-6
v_call: TRBV2
clone_size: NA
d_call: NA
cdr3_aa: CASTSGGESLHF
cdr3_nt: TGTGCCAGCACCAGCGGTGGGGAATCCCTCCACTTT

j_call: TRBJ1-1
v_call: TRBV7-3
clone_size: NA
d_call: NA
cdr3_aa: CASSLTRESEAFF
cdr3_nt: TGTGCCAGCAGCTTAACTCGTGAGAGTGAAGCTTTCTTT

j_call: TRBJ1-2
v_call: TRBV2
clone_size: NA
d_call: NA
cdr3_aa: CATKPSQEIYGYTF
cdr3_nt: TGTGCCACCAAACCTTCTCAGGAAATCTATGGCTACACCTTC

j_call: TRBJ2-3
v_call: TRBV12-5
clone_size: NA
d_call: TRBD2
cdr3_aa: CASGLPRGTTDTQYF
cdr3_nt: TGTGCTAGTGGTTTACCGCGGGGGACCACAGATACGCAGTATTTT

j_call: TRBJ2-3
v_call: TRBV15
clone_size: once
d_call: NA
cdr3_aa: CATSSGELRTDTQYF
cdr3_nt: TGTGCCACCAGCAGCGGGGAGCTACGCACAGATACGCAGTATTTT

j_call: TRBJ1-6
v_call: TRBV2
clone_size: NA
d_call: NA
cdr3_aa: CASSEQKNSPLHF
cdr3_nt: TGTGCCAGCAGTGAGCAGAAGAATTCACCCCTCCACTTT

j_call: TRBJ1-2
v_call: TRBV29-1
clone_size: NA
d_call: NA
cdr3_aa: CSVELGGAQGYTF
cdr3_nt: TGCAGCGTTGAACTCGGGGGGGCTCAGGGATACACCTTC

j_call: TRBJ2-3
v_call: TRBV5-6
clone_size: NA
d_call: TRBD2
cdr3_aa: CASSPVAGSSHTQYF
cdr3_nt: TGTGCCAGCAGCCCCGTAGCGGGTTCCAGCCATACGCAGTATTTT